The clone carrying this TCR beta chain was counted ten times or more. From germline, CDR1 is SEHNR and CDR2 FQNEAQ (reference sequence). Trimming took off 0 bases at V and 1 base at J, with 12 bases between the two ends. The CDR3 runs 16 residues. TCRdb used MiXCR to reprocess the RT-PCR reads, holding one entry per CDR3 protein. Of almost 700,000 distinct CDR3 sequences detected, about 14% appear once; the ten largest clones hold roughly 3.9%. V usage is TRBV7-9 and J usage is TRBJ2-5; TRBD1 is a possible D gene (6 bases). The clonotype was recovered from a female donor in good health, serving as a healthy control. The sample taken for sequencing was memory CD4+ T cells from blood. CDR3 region: CASSLAYRAPQETQYF. The CDR3 DNA reads as TGTGCCAGCAGCTTAGCCTACAGGGCCCCCCAAGAGACCCAGTACTTC.